The next 11 T cell receptor beta chains were all read from a single sample in a study of shared clonotypes between healthy human individuals. The repertoire was sequenced with immunoSEQ multiplex PCR; TCRdb's copy has only in-frame clones and lacks some. The table shows roughly 810,000 clones, with just over 95% occurring only once. The naive CD8 fraction comprised CD45RO-negative cells positively selected for CCR7 and excluded terminally differentiated effector memory CD45RA+ cells. The sequencing sample was made of naive CD8+ T cells sorted from blood. The receptors come from a man aged 25 to 45 in good health.

V and J are TRBV28 and TRBJ2-3; 7 bases match TRBD2. Germline CDR1 MDHEN, CDR2 SYDVKM. The CDR3 covers 14 residues. V shed 5 bases, J shed 2 bases, and the junction held 4 bases outside the gene matches. In nucleotides, the CDR3 is TGTGCCAGCAGTACACGGGGGGTCACAGATACGCAGTATTTT. It translates to CASSTRGVTDTQYF.

The genes are TRBV4-1 and TRBJ1-1, with 8 bases aligning to TRBD1. J gave up 0 bases and V 0 bases, and 15 bases lay outside the gene matches. This CDR3 comprises 20 residues. The V gene's germline CDR1 is MGHRA and CDR2 YSYEKL. The CDR3 spells CASSQDSRDRIKSMNTEAFF. As DNA, the CDR3 is TGCGCCAGCAGCCAAGATTCGAGGGACAGGATTAAATCAATGAACACTGAAGCTTTCTTT.

With respect to this clone: Sequence at one end of the junction differs from germline and may be a read error. The V gene is TRBV5-4, the J gene TRBJ2-7; 7 bases are a match to TRBD1. Germline V CDR1 and CDR2: SGHNT, YYREEE (reference sequence). This CDR3 has 14 amino acids. CDR3 sequence: CASSLGDSSYEQYF. CDR3 bases: TGTGCCAGCAGTTTGGGGGACAGCTCCTACGAGCAGTACTTC.

The chain uses TRBV5-4 and TRBJ2-5; D is unclear. This CDR3 spans 14 amino acids. V lost 0 bases and J lost 1, with 7 bases in between. CDR1 is SGHNT and CDR2 is YYREEE in the germline V gene (reference sequence). The CDR3 protein is CASSLEVAQETQYF. CDR3 sequence (DNA): TGTGCCAGCAGCTTGGAAGTTGCCCAAGAGACCCAGTACTTC.

This rearrangement joins TRBV27 to TRBJ2-3; 10 bases fit TRBD2. This CDR3 region has 15 residues. The V gene's germline CDR1 is MNHEY and CDR2 SMNVEV (reference sequence). J lost 5 bases, V lost 8 bases, and 10 bases had no gene match. CDR3 sequence (DNA): TGTGCCAGCGAAGAACTAGCGGGAAGGGGAGATACGCAGTATTTT. Translating gives CASEELAGRGDTQYF.

The rearrangement joins TRBV5-6 to TRBJ2-5; 10 positions match TRBD2. The CDR3 is made up of 17 amino acids. Germline V CDR1 and CDR2: SGHDT, YYEEEE. Trimming took 2 bases from V and 2 from J; bases not matched to a gene: 9. CDR3 residues: CASSLALAGVEQETQYF. The CDR3, as DNA: TGTGCCAGCAGCTTAGCCCTAGCGGGAGTTGAGCAAGAGACCCAGTACTTC.

The CDR3 DNA is TGTGCCAGCAGCCTAAACCCGCAAGAGACCCAGTACTTC. The encoded protein is CASSLNPQETQYF. The chain combines TRBV27 with TRBJ2-5; D is undetermined. The length of the CDR3 is 13 residues. The V gene's germline CDR1 is MNHEY and CDR2 SMNVEV (reference sequence). V was cut by 6 bases and J by 2 bases, with 10 bases left in between.

This chain uses TRBV4-3 with TRBJ1-1; D perhaps matches TRBD1 (5 bases). V lost 4 bases and J lost 3, with 12 bases in between. Germline CDR1 is LGHNA and CDR2 is YSLEER. CDR3 length equals 14 residues. DNA for the CDR3: TGCGCCAGCAGCCCTAACCCGGGGGACACTGAAGCTTTCTTT. The encoded protein is CASSPNPGDTEAFF.

This clone was counted only a few times. The chain is built from TRBV6-6 and TRBJ1-2, with D maybe TRBD1 (6 bases). CDR1 and CDR2 from the germline V gene are MNHNY and SVGAGI (reference sequence). The CDR3 is made up of 13 amino acids. V was shortened by 0 bases and J by 9 bases, with 11 bases between the two germline ends. The CDR3 DNA is TGTGCCAGCAGTTACTCGGCAGGGGATCGCTACACCTTC. It yields the protein CASSYSAGDRYTF.

The chain carries TRBV30 and TRBJ1-5, with 7 nucleotides matching TRBD1. V shed 5 bases and J 7 bases; nucleotides not matched to a gene: 5. The CDR3 runs to 12 residues. CDR1 and CDR2 (germline): GTSNPN, SVGIG (reference sequence). CDR3 loop: CAWDNRGQPQHF. In DNA, the CDR3 is TGTGCCTGGGACAACAGGGGACAGCCCCAGCATTTT.

J is TRBJ2-1 and V is TRBV11-2; a possible D gene is TRBD2 (5 bases). Germline V lookup: CDR1 SGHAT, CDR2 FQNNGV. V was cut by 4 bases and J by 5 bases, with 12 bases left in between. The CDR3 is 14 residues long. The CDR3 DNA reads as TGTGCCAGCAGCTCCTTGGAGGCGAACAATGAGCAGTTCTTC. This gives the protein CASSSLEANNEQFF.